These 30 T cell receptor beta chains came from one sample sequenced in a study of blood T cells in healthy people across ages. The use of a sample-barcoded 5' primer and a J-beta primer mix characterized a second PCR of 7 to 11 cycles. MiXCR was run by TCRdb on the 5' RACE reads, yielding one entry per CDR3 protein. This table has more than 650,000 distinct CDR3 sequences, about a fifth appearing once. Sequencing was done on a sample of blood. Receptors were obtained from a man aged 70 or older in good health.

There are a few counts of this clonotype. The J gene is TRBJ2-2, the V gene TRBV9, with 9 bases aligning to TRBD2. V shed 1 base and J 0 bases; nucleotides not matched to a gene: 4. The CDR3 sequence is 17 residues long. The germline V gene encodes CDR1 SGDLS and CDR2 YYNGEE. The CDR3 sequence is CASSVPSGAANTGELFF. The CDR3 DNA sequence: TGTGCCAGCAGCGTACCTAGCGGGGCCGCGAACACCGGGGAGCTGTTTTTT.

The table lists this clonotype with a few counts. CDR3 sequence reads: CSVEGGGLLSYEQYF. In DNA, the CDR3 is TGCAGCGTTGAAGGAGGAGGTCTCCTCTCCTACGAGCAGTACTTC. The rearrangement uses TRBV29-1 and TRBJ2-7; D might be TRBD2 (5 bases). The germline V gene encodes CDR1 SQVTM and CDR2 ANQGSEA. Trimming removed 1 base at V and 0 bases at J, with 13 bases between. This CDR3 has 15 residues.

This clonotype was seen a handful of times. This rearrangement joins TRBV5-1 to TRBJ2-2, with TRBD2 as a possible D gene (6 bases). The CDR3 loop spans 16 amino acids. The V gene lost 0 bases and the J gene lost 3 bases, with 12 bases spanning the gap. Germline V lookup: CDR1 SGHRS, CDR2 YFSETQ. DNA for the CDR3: TGCGCCAGCAGCTTGGCCCTGGTAGCGGACACCGGGGAGCTGTTTTTT. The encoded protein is CASSLALVADTGELFF.

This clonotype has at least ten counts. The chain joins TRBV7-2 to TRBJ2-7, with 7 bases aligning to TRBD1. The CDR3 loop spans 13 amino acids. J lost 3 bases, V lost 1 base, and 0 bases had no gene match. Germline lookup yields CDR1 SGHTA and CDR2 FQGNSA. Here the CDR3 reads CASSLGDSYEQYV. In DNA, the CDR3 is TGTGCCAGCAGCTTAGGGGACAGCTACGAGCAGTACGTC.

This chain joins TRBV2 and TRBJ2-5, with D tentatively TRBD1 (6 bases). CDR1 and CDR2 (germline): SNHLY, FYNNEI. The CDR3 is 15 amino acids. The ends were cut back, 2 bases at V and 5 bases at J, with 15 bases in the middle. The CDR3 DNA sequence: TGTGCCAGCAGTGAAAGGGGCAGGGGTTTGGAGACCCAGTACTTC. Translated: CASSERGRGLETQYF. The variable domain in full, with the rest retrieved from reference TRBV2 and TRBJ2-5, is EPEVTQTPSHQVTQMGQEVILRCVPISNHLYFYWYRQILGQKVEFLVSFYNNEISEKSEIFDDQFSVERPDGSNFTLKIRSTKLEDSAMYFCASSERGRGLETQYFGPGTRLLVL.

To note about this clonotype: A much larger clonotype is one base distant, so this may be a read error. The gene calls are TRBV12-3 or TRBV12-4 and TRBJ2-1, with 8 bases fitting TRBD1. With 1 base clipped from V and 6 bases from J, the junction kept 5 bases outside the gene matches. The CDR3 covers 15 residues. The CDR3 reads CASSLGTGSGNEQFF. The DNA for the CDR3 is TGTGCCAGCAGTTTAGGGACAGGGAGCGGCAATGAGCAGTTCTTC.

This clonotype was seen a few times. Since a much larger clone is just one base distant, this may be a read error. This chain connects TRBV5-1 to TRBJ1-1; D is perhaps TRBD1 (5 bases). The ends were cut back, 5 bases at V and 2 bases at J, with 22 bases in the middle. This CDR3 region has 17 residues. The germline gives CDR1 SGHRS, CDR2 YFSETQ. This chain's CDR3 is CASSSGMTGGFNTEAFF. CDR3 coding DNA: TGCGCCAGCAGTTCGGGAATGACGGGGGGGTTCAACACTGAAGCTTTCTTT.

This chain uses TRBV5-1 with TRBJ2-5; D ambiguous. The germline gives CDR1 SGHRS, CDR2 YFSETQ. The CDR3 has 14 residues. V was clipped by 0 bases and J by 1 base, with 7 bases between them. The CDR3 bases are TGCGCCAGCAGCTTGGGCGACATCCAAGAGACCCAGTACTTC. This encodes CASSLGDIQETQYF.

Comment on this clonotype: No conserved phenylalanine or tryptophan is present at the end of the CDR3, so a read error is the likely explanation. CDR3 DNA: TGTGCCAGCAGCATAGGTCCACCTGGAAACACCATATATCTT. As protein: CASSIGPPGNTIYL. The rearrangement joins TRBV7-2 to TRBJ1-3; no clear D. V was shortened by 5 bases and J by 2 bases, with 10 bases between the two germline ends. CDR1 and CDR2 (germline): SGHTA, FQGNSA. The CDR3 has 14 amino acids.

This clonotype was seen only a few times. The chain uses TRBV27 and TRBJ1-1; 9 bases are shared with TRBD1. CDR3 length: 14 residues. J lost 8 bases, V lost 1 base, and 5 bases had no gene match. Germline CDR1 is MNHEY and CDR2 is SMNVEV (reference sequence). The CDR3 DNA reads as TGTGCCAGCAGTTTATACGGGACAGGGTCCGAAGCTTTCTTT. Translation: CASSLYGTGSEAFF.

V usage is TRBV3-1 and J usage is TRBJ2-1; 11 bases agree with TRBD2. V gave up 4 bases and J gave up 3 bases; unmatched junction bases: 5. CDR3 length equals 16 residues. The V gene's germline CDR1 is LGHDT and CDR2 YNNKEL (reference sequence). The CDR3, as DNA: TGTGCCAGCAGCCTTCTAGCGGGGGGAATCTACAATGAGCAGTTCTTC. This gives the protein CASSLLAGGIYNEQFF.

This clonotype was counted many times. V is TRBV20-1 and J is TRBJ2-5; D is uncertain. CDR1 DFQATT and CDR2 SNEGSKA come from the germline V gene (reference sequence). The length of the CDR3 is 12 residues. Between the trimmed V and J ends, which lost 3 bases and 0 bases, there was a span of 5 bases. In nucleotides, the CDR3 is TGCAGTGCTAGCCTTAACCAAGAGACCCAGTACTTC. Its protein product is CSASLNQETQYF.

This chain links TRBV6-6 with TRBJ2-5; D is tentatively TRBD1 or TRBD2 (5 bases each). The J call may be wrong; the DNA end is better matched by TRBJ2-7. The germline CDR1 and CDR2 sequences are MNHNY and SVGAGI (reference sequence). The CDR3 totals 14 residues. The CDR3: CASSPRRDAYEQYF. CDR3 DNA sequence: TGTGCCAGCAGTCCCAGAAGGGACGCCTACGAGCAGTACTTC.

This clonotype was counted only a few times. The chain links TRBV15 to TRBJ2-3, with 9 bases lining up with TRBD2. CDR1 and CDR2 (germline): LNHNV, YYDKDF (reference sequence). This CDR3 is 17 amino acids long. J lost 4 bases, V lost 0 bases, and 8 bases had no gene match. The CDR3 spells CATSRDLASGDSDTQYF. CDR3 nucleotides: TGTGCCACCAGCAGAGATCTCGCTAGCGGGGACTCAGATACGCAGTATTTT.

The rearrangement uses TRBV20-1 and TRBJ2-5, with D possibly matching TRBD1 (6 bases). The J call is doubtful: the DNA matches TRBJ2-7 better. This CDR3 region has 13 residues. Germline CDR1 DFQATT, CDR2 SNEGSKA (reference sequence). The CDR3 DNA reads TGCAGTGCTAGAGATCCCACAGGGAGCGAGCAGTACTTC. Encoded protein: CSARDPTGSEQYF.

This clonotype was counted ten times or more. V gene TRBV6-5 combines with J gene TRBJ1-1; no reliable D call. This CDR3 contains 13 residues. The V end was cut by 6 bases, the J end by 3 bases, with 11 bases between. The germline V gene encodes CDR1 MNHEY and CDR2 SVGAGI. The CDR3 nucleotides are TGTGCCAGCAGGCCAGGTCCACACACTGAAGCTTTCTTT. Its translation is CASRPGPHTEAFF.

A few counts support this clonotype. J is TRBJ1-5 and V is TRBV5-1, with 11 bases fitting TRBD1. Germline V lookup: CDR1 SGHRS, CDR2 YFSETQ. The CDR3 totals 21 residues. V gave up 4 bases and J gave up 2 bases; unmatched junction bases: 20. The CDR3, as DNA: TGCGCCAGCAGCCCGGTACCACTTCGGGACAGGGGGGTATGGGGCAATCAGCCCCAGCATTTT. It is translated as CASSPVPLRDRGVWGNQPQHF. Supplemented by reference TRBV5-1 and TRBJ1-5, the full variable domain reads KAGVTQTPRYLIKTRGQQVTLSCSPISGHRSVSWYQQTPGQGLQFLFEYFSETQRNKGNFPGRFSGRQFSNSRSEMNVSTLELGDSALYLCASSPVPLRDRGVWGNQPQHFGDGTRLSIL.

CDR3 sequence reads: CASRPGLTNTEAFF. DNA of the CDR3: TGTGCCAGCAGGCCCGGGCTCACGAACACTGAAGCTTTCTTT. The chain combines TRBV7-6 with TRBJ1-1; D uncertain. The V end lost 6 bases, the J end lost 1 base, and 12 bases lay between the germline ends. Per germline, CDR1 SGHVS and CDR2 FNYEAQ. The CDR3 extends over 14 amino acids.

In DNA form, the CDR3 reads TGTGCCAGCAGTCCCGGGACCGAACGCCCCTCGGCTTTCTTT. Encoded protein: CASSPGTERPSAFF. The V and J genes are TRBV27 and TRBJ1-1; a weak D match, TRBD1 (5 bases). V was trimmed by 5 bases and J by 11 bases, leaving 21 bases between them. The CDR3 runs 14 residues. The germline CDR1 and CDR2 sequences are MNHEY and SMNVEV (reference sequence).

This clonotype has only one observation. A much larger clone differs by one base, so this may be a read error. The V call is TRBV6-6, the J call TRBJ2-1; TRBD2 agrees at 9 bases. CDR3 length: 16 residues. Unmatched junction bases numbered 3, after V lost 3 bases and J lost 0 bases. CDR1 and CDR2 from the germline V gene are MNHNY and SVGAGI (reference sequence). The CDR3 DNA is TGTGCCAGCAGTTATCTAGCGGGAACCTCCTACAATGAGCAGTTCTTC. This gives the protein CASSYLAGTSYNEQFF.

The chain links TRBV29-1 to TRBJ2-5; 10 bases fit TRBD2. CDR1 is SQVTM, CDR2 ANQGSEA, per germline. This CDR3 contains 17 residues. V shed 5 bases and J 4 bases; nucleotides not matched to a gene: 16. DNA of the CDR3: TGCAGCGTTCTGCCCCCTCTGAGCGGGAGGGCCTCAGAGACCCAGTACTTC. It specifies CSVLPPLSGRASETQYF.

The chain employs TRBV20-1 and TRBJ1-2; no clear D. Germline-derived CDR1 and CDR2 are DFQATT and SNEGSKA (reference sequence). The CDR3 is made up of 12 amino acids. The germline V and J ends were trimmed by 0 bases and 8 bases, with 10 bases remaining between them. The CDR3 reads CSARDLLRGYTF. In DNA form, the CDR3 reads TGCAGTGCTAGAGATCTGCTGCGGGGCTACACCTTC.

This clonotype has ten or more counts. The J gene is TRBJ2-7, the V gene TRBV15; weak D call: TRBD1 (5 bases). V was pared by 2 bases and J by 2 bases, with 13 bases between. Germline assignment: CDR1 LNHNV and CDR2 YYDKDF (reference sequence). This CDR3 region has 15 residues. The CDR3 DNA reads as TGTGCCACCAGCAGACCTGGACAAGTTACCTACGAGCAGTACTTC. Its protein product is CATSRPGQVTYEQYF.

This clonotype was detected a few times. CDR3 in DNA: TGTGCCACCAGTTATCGTGAAAAACTGTTTTTT. It is translated as CATSYREKLFF. The V gene is TRBV24-1, the J gene TRBJ1-4; no clear D gene. Trimming removed 6 bases at V and 7 bases at J, with 5 bases between. The CDR3 is made up of 11 amino acids. The germline CDR1 and CDR2 sequences are KGHDR and SFDVKD.

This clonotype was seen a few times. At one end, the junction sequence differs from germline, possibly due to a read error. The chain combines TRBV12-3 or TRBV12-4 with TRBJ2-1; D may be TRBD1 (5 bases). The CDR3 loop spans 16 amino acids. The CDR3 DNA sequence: TGTGCCAGCAGTTTCGTCAGGGTAAGCTCCTACAATGAGCGGTTCTTC. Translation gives CASSFVRVSSYNERFF.

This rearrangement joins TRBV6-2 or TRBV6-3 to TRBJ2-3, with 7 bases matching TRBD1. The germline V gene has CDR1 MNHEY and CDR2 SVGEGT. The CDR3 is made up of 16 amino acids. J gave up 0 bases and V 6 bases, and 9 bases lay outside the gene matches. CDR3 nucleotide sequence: TGTGCCAGCAGCGGTTTCCCGGGACAGAGCACAGATACGCAGTATTTT. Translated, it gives CASSGFPGQSTDTQYF.

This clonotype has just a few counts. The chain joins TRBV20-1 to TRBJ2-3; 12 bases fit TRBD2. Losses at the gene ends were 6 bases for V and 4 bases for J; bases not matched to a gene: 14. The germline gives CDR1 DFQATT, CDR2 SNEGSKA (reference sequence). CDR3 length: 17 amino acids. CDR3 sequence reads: CSARGDRGLAGSDTQYF. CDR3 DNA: TGCAGTGCCAGGGGGGATAGGGGACTAGCGGGTTCAGATACGCAGTATTTT.

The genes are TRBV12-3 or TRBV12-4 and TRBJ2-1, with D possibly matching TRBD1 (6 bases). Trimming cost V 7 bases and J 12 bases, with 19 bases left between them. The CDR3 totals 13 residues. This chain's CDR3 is CASNLDSSRRQFF. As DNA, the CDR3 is TGTGCCAGCAACTTGGACAGCTCGAGGCGGCAGTTCTTC.

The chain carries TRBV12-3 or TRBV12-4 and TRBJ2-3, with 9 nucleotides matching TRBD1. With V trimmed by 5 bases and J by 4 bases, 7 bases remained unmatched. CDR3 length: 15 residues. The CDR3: CASSPGDRVADTQYF. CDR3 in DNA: TGTGCCAGCAGTCCTGGGGACAGGGTGGCAGATACGCAGTATTTT.

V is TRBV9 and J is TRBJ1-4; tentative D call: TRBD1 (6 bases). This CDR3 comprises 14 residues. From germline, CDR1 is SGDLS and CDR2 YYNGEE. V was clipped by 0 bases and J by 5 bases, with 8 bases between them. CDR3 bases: TGTGCCAGCAGCGTAGATACAGGGAATGAAAAACTGTTTTTT. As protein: CASSVDTGNEKLFF.